This TCR beta chain was identified in a study of PD-L1 blockade in urothelial cancer. Turning to the study itself: Starting in the mid-2010s, patients were given atezolizumab (1,200 mg intravenously every 3 weeks). Timepoints chosen for blood analysis were 3 weeks (second dose) and 6 weeks after treatment start. Study-level points and caveats: Lower pretreatment blood TCR clonality, under the median, predicted better survival, researchers reported.

The CDR3 sequence is 12 residues long. The V gene's germline CDR1 is MNHEY and CDR2 SVGAGI. V was cut by 6 bases and J by 6 bases, with 10 bases left in between. As to this clone: Its specificity is unknown.

Synthetic spike-ins, TCR analog templates, were added into each PCR. The data were produced by immunoSEQ multiplex PCR, yet TCRdb's version contains in-frame clones alone and is incomplete. The repertoire holds roughly 90,000 clones, with 90% as singletons. The V call is TRBV6-5, the J call TRBJ2-3, with D uncertain. The sequencing here drew on PBMCs, taken around atezolizumab (anti-PD-L1) treatment. This receptor was identified in a man aged 60 to 69 with urothelial cancer. The CDR3: CASSLGPDTQYF. The CDR3 DNA sequence: TGTGCCAGCAGCCTCGGTCCTGATACGCAGTATTTT.